The source of this TCR beta chain is a study of blood T cell repertoires in COVID-19. The wider study: COVID-19 samples from acute and convalescent phases originated in the United States, Italy and Spain. Sources were T cells, B-cell-depleted T cells, or PBMCs; the material itself was cDNA or gDNA.

In the authors' workflow: It was from reference gene primer amplification that nucleated cell counts were estimated. The protocol was immunoSEQ multiplex PCR, while the TCRdb copy is restricted to in-frame clones and leaves out a portion. V and J calls and clone size are copied from that table; D and trimming were computed from the DNA. This sample has around 170,000 clones, with roughly 87% found just once. The length of the CDR3 is 15 residues. Germline lookup yields CDR1 SGHRS and CDR2 YFSETQ. Trimming pared 0 bases from V and 0 bases from J, leaving 7 bases between. The receptor comes from a woman in her 40s with acute or convalescent COVID-19. The sequenced sample was peripheral blood. The V gene is TRBV5-1, the J gene TRBJ2-1; possible D gene TRBD2, 5 bases. CDR3 protein: CASSLVGSSYNEQFF. CDR3 nucleotides: TGCGCCAGCAGCTTGGTAGGGAGCTCCTACAATGAGCAGTTCTTC.